The 8 T cell receptor beta chains below all came from one sample that was sequenced in a study of immune evolution from preneoplasia to lung adenocarcinoma (dated by TCRdb to 2020 to 2022). The library was generated by the immunoSEQ multiplex PCR assay. The source is immuneACCESS, and TCRdb retained only in-frame sequences with V and J called. Part of the clones is not carried over; for the studies checked, unresolved V genes explain less than half of this, and the remainder is unexplained. In all, the sample holds about 6,500 clones, and about four fifths of those were seen once. Over 3% of the sample goes to the ten largest clones. The sample consisted of FFPE lung adenocarcinoma in situ tissue. Reading the label with the study, this specimen's cell subset or site is: preinvasive adenocarcinoma in situ (AIS). These receptors originate from a donor aged 70 or over with lung adenocarcinoma.

V gene TRBV18 combines with J gene TRBJ1-4; a possible D gene is TRBD1 (5 bases). This CDR3 region has 14 residues. V was clipped by 3 bases and J by 7 bases, with 12 bases between them. Per germline, CDR1 KGHSH and CDR2 LQKENI. The CDR3 spells CASSPSQRGEKLFF. Here the CDR3 DNA reads TGTGCCAGCTCACCTTCCCAAAGGGGTGAAAAACTGTTTTTT.

The chain is built from TRBV7-9 and TRBJ2-6; possible D gene TRBD2, 6 bases. V gave up 5 bases and J gave up 1 base, with 6 bases separating them. Per germline, CDR1 SEHNR and CDR2 FQNEAQ (reference sequence). The CDR3 totals 14 residues. The CDR3 DNA follows: TGTGCCAGCAGCGGGGGGTCTGGGGCCAACGTCCTGACTTTC. It translates to CASSGGSGANVLTF. The entire variable domain, with the rest obtained from reference TRBV7-9 and TRBJ2-6, is as follows: DTGVSQNPRHKITKRGQNVTFRCDPISEHNRLYWYRQTLGQGPEFLTYFQNEAQLEKSRLLSDRFSAERPKGSFSTLEIQRTEQGDSAMYLCASSGGSGANVLTFGAGSRLTVL.

The chain employs TRBV21-1 and TRBJ2-5; TRBD2 reflects the table's D call only, with no check against the DNA. TRBV21-1 is a listed pseudogene. The CDR3 consists of 17 residues. CDR3 loop: CASTLAAQPTVQETQYF. The DNA of the CDR3 is TGTGCCAGCACCCTCGCGGCCCAGCCCACCGTTCAAGAGACCCAGTACTTC.

This chain connects TRBV10-2 to TRBJ2-5, with TRBD2 as a possible D gene (6 bases). Trimming shortened V by 1 base and J by 7 bases, and 7 bases separated the two germline ends. The CDR3 length is 12 residues. Per germline, CDR1 WSHSY and CDR2 SAAADI. This CDR3 is CASSELEGTQYF. The CDR3 nucleotides read TGCGCCAGCAGTGAGTTGGAGGGGACCCAGTACTTC.

This clone has only one observation. The CDR3 DNA follows: TGTGCCAGCAGCTTGGGAGGCCGGGGCCAGGATGTTCTGGGGACCCAGTACTTC. It is translated as CASSLGGRGQDVLGTQYF. The chain is built from TRBV5-6 and TRBJ2-5; D tentatively reads TRBD1 or TRBD2 (5 bases each). V lost 0 bases to trimming and J lost 7 bases, with 25 bases between them. This CDR3 is built from 18 residues. In germline, CDR1 is SGHDT, CDR2 YYEEEE.

The chain couples TRBV5-1 to TRBJ2-2; TRBD1 matches 8 bases. Germline V lookup: CDR1 SGHRS, CDR2 YFSETQ. J was trimmed by 1 base and V by 3 bases; bases with no gene match: 5. The CDR3 sequence is 16 residues long. The CDR3 protein is CASSSQGALNTGELFF. CDR3 sequence (DNA): TGCGCCAGCAGCTCTCAGGGGGCCCTGAACACCGGGGAGCTGTTTTTT.

This chain joins TRBV10-2 and TRBJ2-1; 7 positions match TRBD2. The CDR3 sequence is 15 residues long. Germline CDR1 and CDR2: WSHSY and SAAADI. The trim removed 4 bases at V and 8 bases at J, leaving 11 bases unmatched. The CDR3 sequence: CASSVSGLPSDEQFF. As DNA, the CDR3 is TGCGCCAGCAGTGTTTCGGGACTACCCTCGGATGAGCAGTTCTTC.

This chain links TRBV4-1 with TRBJ2-1; D possibly corresponds to TRBD1 (5 bases). The CDR3 spans 15 residues. In germline, CDR1 is MGHRA, CDR2 YSYEKL. The V end was cut by 1 base, the J end by 4 bases, with 11 bases between. This CDR3 is CASSQGTITYNEQFF. The CDR3 DNA reads as TGCGCCAGCAGCCAAGGGACAATCACATACAATGAGCAGTTCTTC.